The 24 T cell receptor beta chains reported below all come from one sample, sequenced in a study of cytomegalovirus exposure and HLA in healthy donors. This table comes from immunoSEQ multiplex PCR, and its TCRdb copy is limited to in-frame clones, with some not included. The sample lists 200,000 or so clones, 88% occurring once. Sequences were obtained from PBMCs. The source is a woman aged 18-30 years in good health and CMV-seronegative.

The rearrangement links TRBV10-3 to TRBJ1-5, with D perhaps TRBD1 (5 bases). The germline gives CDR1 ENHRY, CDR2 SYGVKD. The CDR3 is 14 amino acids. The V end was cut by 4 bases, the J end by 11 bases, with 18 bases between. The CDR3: CAISARNQGGSQHF. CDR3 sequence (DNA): TGTGCCATCAGTGCCCGAAACCAGGGAGGGTCCCAGCATTTT.

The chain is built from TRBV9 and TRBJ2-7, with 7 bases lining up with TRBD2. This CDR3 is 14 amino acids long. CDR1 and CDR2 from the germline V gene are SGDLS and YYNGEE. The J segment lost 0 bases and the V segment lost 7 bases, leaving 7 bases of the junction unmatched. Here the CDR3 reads CASGLAESSYEQYF. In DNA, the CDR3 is TGTGCCAGCGGTCTAGCGGAAAGCTCCTACGAGCAGTACTTC. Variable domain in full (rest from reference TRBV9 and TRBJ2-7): DSGVTQTPKHLITATGQRVTLRCSPRSGDLSVYWYQQSLDQGLQFLIQYYNGEERAKGNILERFSAQQFPDLHSELNLSSLELGDSALYFCASGLAESSYEQYFGPGTRLTVT.

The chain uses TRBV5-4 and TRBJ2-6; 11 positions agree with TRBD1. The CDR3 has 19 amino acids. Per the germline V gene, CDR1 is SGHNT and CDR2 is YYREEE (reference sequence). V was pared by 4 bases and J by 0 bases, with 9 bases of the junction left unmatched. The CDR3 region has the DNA TGTGCCAGCAGCCCCGGGACAGGGGGGCCCTCCTCTGGGGCCAACGTCCTGACTTTC. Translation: CASSPGTGGPSSGANVLTF. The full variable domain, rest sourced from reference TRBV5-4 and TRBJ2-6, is ETGVTQSPTHLIKTRGQQVTLRCSSQSGHNTVSWYQQALGQGPQFIFQYYREEENGRGNFPPRFSGLQFPNYSSELNVNALELDDSALYLCASSPGTGGPSSGANVLTFGAGSRLTVL.

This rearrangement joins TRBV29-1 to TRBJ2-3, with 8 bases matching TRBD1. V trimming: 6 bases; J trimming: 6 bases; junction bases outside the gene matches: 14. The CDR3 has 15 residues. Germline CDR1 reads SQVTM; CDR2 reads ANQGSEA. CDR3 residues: CSVVGQVQNGDTQYF. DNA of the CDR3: TGCAGCGTGGTGGGACAGGTCCAAAACGGCGATACGCAGTATTTT.

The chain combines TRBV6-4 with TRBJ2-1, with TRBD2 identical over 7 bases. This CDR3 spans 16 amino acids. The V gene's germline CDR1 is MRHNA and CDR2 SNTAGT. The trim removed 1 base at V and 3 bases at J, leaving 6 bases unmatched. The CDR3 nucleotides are TGTGCCAGCAGTGACTTCGCTAGCGGAGACTACAATGAGCAGTTCTTC. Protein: CASSDFASGDYNEQFF.

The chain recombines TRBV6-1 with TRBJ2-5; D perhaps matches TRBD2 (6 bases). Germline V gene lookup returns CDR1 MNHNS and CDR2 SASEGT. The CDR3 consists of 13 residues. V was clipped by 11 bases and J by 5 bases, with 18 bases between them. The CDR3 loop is CAARVPGTETQYF. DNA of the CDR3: TGTGCCGCTAGGGTCCCCGGGACTGAGACCCAGTACTTC.

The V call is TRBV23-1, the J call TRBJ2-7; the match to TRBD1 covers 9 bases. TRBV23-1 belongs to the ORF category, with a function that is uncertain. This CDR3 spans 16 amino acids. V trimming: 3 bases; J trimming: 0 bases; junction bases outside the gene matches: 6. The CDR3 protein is CASSQVGTGNSYEQYF. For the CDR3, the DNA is TGCGCCAGCAGTCAGGTGGGGACAGGGAACTCCTACGAGCAGTACTTC.

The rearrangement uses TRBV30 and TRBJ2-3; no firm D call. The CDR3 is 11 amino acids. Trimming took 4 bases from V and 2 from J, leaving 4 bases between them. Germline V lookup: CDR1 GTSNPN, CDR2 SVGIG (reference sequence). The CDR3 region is CAWTNTDTQYF. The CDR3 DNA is TGTGCCTGGACCAACACAGATACGCAGTATTTT. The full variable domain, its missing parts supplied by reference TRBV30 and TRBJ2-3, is SQTIHQWPATLVQPVGSPLSLECTVEGTSNPNLYWYRQAAGRGLQLLFYSVGIGQISSEVPQNLSASRPQDRQFILSSKKLLLSDSGFYLCAWTNTDTQYFGPGTRLTVL.

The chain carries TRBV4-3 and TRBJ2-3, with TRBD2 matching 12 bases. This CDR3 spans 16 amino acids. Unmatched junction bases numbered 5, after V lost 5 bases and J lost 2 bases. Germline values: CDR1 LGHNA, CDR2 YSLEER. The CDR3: CASSDTSGRHTDTQYF. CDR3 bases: TGCGCCAGCAGCGATACTAGCGGGAGGCACACAGATACGCAGTATTTT.

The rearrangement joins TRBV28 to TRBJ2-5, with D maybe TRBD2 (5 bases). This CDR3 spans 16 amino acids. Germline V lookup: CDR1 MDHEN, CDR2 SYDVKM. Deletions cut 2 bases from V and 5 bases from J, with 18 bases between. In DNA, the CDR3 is TGTGCCAGCAGTTTAGGGTTACTCTCTCGAGGGGAGACCCAGTACTTC. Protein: CASSLGLLSRGETQYF. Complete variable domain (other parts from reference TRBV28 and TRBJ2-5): DVKVTQSSRYLVKRTGEKVFLECVQDMDHENMFWYRQDPGLGLRLIYFSYDVKMKEKGDIPEGYSVSREKKERFSLILESASTNQTSMYLCASSLGLLSRGETQYFGPGTRLLVL.

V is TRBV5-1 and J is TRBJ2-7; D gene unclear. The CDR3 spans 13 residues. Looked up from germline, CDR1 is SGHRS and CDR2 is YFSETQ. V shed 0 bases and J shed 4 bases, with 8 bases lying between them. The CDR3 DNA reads TGCGCCAGCAGCTTGGCCGCCAGTTACGAGCAGTACTTC. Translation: CASSLAASYEQYF. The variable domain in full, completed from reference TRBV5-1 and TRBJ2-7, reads KAGVTQTPRYLIKTRGQQVTLSCSPISGHRSVSWYQQTPGQGLQFLFEYFSETQRNKGNFPGRFSGRQFSNSRSEMNVSTLELGDSALYLCASSLAASYEQYFGPGTRLTVT.

CDR3: CASSIYLRGNQPQHF. DNA of the CDR3: TGTGCCAGTAGTATATATCTCCGGGGGAATCAGCCCCAGCATTTT. The chain couples TRBV19 to TRBJ1-5; TRBD1 is a possible D gene (5 bases). Germline V gene sequence: CDR1 LNHDA, CDR2 SQIVND (reference sequence). Trimming shortened V by 2 bases and J by 4 bases, and 12 bases separated the two germline ends. The CDR3 sequence is 15 residues long. Full variable domain (missing parts from reference TRBV19 and TRBJ1-5): DGGITQSPKYLFRKEGQNVTLSCEQNLNHDAMYWYRQDPGQGLRLIYYSQIVNDFQKGDIAEGYSVSREKKESFPLTVTSAQKNPTAFYLCASSIYLRGNQPQHFGDGTRLSIL.

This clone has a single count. In DNA form, the CDR3 reads TGTGCCAGCAGTCCCCTACTAGCGGGACTCACAGATACGCAGTATTTT. Translation gives CASSPLLAGLTDTQYF. The J gene is TRBJ2-3, the V gene TRBV27; 10 bases line up with TRBD2. V lost 5 bases to trimming and J lost 2 bases; unmatched junction nucleotides: 7. Germline CDR1 and CDR2: MNHEY and SMNVEV (reference sequence). This CDR3 has 16 amino acids.

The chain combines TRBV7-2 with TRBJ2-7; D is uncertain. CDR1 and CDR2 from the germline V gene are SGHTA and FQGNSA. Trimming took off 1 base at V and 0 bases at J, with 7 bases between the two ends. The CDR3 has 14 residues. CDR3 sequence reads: CASSLVRVSYEQYF. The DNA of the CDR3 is TGTGCCAGCAGCTTAGTCCGGGTCTCCTACGAGCAGTACTTC.

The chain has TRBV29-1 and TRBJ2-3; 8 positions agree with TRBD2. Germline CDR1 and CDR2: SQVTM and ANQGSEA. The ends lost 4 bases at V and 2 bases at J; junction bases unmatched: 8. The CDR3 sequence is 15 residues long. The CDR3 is CSVVAGGPLTDTQYF. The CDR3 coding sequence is TGCAGCGTTGTGGCGGGAGGCCCTCTCACAGATACGCAGTATTTT.

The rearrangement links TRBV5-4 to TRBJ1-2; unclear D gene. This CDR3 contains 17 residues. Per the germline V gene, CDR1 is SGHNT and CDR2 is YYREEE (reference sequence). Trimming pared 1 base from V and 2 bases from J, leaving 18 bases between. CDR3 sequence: CASSLFQWESVNYGYTF. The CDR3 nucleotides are TGTGCCAGCAGCTTGTTCCAGTGGGAGAGCGTCAACTATGGCTACACCTTC.

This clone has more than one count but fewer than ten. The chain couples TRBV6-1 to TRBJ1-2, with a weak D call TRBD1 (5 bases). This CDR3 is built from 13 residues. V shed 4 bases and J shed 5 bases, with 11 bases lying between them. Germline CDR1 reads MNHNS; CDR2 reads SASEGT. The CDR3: CASSGFGGYGYTF. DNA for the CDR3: TGTGCCAGCAGTGGGTTCGGGGGGTATGGCTACACCTTC.

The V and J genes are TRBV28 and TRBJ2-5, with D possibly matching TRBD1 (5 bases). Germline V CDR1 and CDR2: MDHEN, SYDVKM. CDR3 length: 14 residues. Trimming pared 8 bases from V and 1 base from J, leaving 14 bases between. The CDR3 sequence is CASRQGRIQETQYF. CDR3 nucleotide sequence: TGTGCCAGCCGGCAGGGAAGGATCCAAGAGACCCAGTACTTC. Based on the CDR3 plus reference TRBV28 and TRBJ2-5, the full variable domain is DVKVTQSSRYLVKRTGEKVFLECVQDMDHENMFWYRQDPGLGLRLIYFSYDVKMKEKGDIPEGYSVSREKKERFSLILESASTNQTSMYLCASRQGRIQETQYFGPGTRLLVL.

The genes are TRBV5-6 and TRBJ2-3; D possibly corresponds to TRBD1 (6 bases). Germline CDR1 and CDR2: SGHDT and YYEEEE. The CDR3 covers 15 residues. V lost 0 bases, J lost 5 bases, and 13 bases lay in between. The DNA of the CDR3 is TGTGCCAGCAGCTTGGGACAGGTTCTTGGAGATACGCAGTATTTT. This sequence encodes CASSLGQVLGDTQYF.

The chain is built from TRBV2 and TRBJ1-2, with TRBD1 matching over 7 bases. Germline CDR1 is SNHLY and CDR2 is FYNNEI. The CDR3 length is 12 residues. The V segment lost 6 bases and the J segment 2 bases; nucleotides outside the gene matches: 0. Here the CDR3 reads CASRGQNYGYTF. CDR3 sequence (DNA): TGTGCCAGCAGGGGACAGAACTATGGCTACACCTTC. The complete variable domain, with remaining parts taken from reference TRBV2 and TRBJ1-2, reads EPEVTQTPSHQVTQMGQEVILRCVPISNHLYFYWYRQILGQKVEFLVSFYNNEISEKSEIFDDQFSVERPDGSNFTLKIRSTKLEDSAMYFCASRGQNYGYTFGSGTRLTVV.

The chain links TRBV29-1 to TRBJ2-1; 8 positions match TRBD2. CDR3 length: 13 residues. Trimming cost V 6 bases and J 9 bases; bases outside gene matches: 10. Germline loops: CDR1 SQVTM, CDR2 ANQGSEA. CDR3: CSVEGLGPVEQFF. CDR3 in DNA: TGCAGCGTGGAGGGACTAGGGCCCGTTGAGCAGTTCTTC.

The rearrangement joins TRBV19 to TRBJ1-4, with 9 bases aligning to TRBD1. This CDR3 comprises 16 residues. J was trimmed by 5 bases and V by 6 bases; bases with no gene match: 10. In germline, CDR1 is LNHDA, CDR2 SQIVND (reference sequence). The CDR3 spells CASSSGQGGGNEKLFF. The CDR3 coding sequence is TGTGCCAGTAGCTCGGGACAGGGTGGAGGCAATGAAAAACTGTTTTTT.

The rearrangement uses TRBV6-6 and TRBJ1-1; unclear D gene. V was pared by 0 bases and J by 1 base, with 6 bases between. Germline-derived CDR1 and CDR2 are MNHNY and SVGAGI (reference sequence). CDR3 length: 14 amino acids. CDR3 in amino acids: CASSYSSANTEAFF. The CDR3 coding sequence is TGTGCCAGCAGTTACTCGAGTGCGAACACTGAAGCTTTCTTT.

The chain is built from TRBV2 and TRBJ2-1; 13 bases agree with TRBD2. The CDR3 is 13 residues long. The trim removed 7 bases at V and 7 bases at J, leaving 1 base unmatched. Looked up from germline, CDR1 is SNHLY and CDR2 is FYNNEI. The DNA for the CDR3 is TGTGCCAGCATGGGACTAGCGGGAAATGAGCAGTTCTTC. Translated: CASMGLAGNEQFF.